The 7 T cell receptor beta chains given below trace back to one sample, sequenced in a study of blood T cells in healthy people across ages. Primed by a sample-barcoded 5' primer and a J-beta primer mix, a second PCR proceeded for about 7 to 12 cycles. TCRdb analysed the 5' RACE reads with MiXCR anew, one entry per CDR3 protein. The data show some 920,000 distinct CDR3 sequences, roughly 51% seen once. The sequenced sample consisted of blood. The receptors here all came from a woman aged 55-69 years in good health.

This chain uses TRBV4-1 with TRBJ2-7; D is ambiguous. This CDR3 region has 15 residues. V lost 1 base to trimming and J lost 2 bases, with 12 bases between them. In germline, CDR1 is MGHRA, CDR2 YSYEKL. Here the CDR3 DNA reads TGCGCCAGCAGCCAAGTAATAAGCTCGGCCTACGAGCAGTACTTC. Translation gives CASSQVISSAYEQYF.

This clonotype has at least ten counts. This sequence joins TRBV20-1 and TRBJ2-5; 16 nucleotides match TRBD2. This CDR3 comprises 17 residues. Germline V gene data show CDR1 as DFQATT and CDR2 as SNEGSKA (reference sequence). The ends lost 5 bases at V and 5 bases at J; junction bases unmatched: 11. CDR3 region: CSASLGLAGGPRETQYF. The CDR3 region has the DNA TGCAGTGCTTCGTTGGGACTAGCGGGAGGGCCGAGGGAGACCCAGTACTTC.

This clonotype was seen a handful of times. This chain joins TRBV7-3 and TRBJ2-3; D not resolved. The length of the CDR3 is 14 residues. V was trimmed by 0 bases and J by 12 bases, leaving 16 bases between them. Per the germline V gene, CDR1 is SGHTA and CDR2 is FQGTGA. CDR3 in amino acids: CASSLTTQDAGQYF. The CDR3 nucleotides are TGTGCCAGCAGCTTAACGACGCAGGACGCAGGACAGTATTTT.

V is TRBV27 and J is TRBJ2-6, with TRBD1 matching over 11 bases. With 7 bases clipped from V and 1 base from J, the junction kept 6 bases outside the gene matches. The CDR3 runs 17 residues. Per the germline V gene, CDR1 is MNHEY and CDR2 is SMNVEV (reference sequence). The CDR3 is CASKTGTGGSGANVLTF. The CDR3 DNA reads as TGTGCCAGCAAGACCGGGACAGGGGGTTCTGGGGCCAACGTCCTGACTTTC.

The chain carries TRBV2 and TRBJ2-1; the D gene is possibly TRBD2 (6 bases). Trimming pared 7 bases from V and 5 bases from J, leaving 15 bases between. The V gene's germline CDR1 is SNHLY and CDR2 FYNNEI. This CDR3 comprises 14 residues. CDR3 in DNA: TGTGCCAGCACCCAGACTAGGGAGAACAATGAGCAGTTCTTC. The encoded protein is CASTQTRENNEQFF.

J is TRBJ1-2 and V is TRBV5-1; D perhaps matches TRBD1 (5 bases). The CDR3 is 15 residues long. The ends were cut back, 4 bases at V and 3 bases at J, with 16 bases in the middle. Germline CDR1 reads SGHRS; CDR2 reads YFSETQ. CDR3 DNA sequence: TGCGCCAGCAGCCCTGGGGCATCCCTGGACTATGGCTACACCTTC. This translates into CASSPGASLDYGYTF.

This clonotype was picked up a small number of times. The chain links TRBV7-2 to TRBJ2-5, with D unresolved. The CDR3 runs 13 residues. V lost 2 bases to trimming and J lost 3 bases, with 7 bases between them. Germline CDR1 reads SGHTA; CDR2 reads FQGNSA. In nucleotides, the CDR3 is TGTGCCAGCAGCTTAAGAAGAAAAGAGACCCAGTACTTC. It codes for CASSLRRKETQYF. Drawing the rest from reference TRBV7-2 and TRBJ2-5, the complete variable domain is GAGVSQSPSNKVTEKGKDVELRCDPISGHTALYWYRQSLGQGLEFLIYFQGNSAPDKSGLPSDRFSAERTGGSVSTLTIQRTQQEDSAVYLCASSLRRKETQYFGPGTRLLVL.